This T cell receptor (beta chain) was sequenced in a study of blood T cell repertoires in COVID-19. As for the study in general: The United States, Italy and Spain provided the acute and convalescent COVID-19 samples.

Only in-frame clones appear in the TCRdb table, and some are missing; sequencing was by immunoSEQ multiplex PCR. The repertoire has about 140,000 clones, over 75% of them found once; the top ten carry just under 3%. J lost 7 bases, V lost 6 bases, and 5 bases had no gene match. The CDR3 consists of 14 residues. Germline V gene lookup returns CDR1 MRHNA and CDR2 SNTAGT. Recovery meant two consecutive negative NP/OP PCR tests, professional clearance, or resolved symptoms. Material for sequencing was PBMCs or T cells enriched from blood (not recorded which). The chain has TRBV6-4 and TRBJ2-2, with TRBD1 matching 10 bases. This receptor was obtained from a woman between 50 and 59 years old who had recovered from COVID-19. The CDR3 is CASSRQGAGGELFF. CDR3 nucleotides: TGTGCCAGCAGCCGACAGGGGGCCGGCGGGGAGCTGTTTTTT.